The entry that follows covers one T cell receptor (beta chain) sequence. Its cognate antigen is unknown. The record originates from a study of CD8+CD57+ T cells in acquired aplastic anemia. Overall study: Mean DNA quantity obtained from sorted CD4+ and CD8+ cells was about 3 ug. In CD4+ cells, healthy donors produced an average of around 11 million reads.

Study-level findings and limits: Patients and controls had CD8+ Simpson's diversity values that were not significantly distinct. Twenty-nine was the count of CD8+ CDR3 sequences that patients shared with controls.

V dropped 9 bases and J dropped 10 bases, with 19 bases sitting between them. The CDR3 length is 14 residues. Germline V CDR1 and CDR2: SGHVS, FQNEAQ. TCR beta VDJ combinations and CDR3 sequences were profiled from genomic DNA. Via MiXCR, TCRdb re-called the reads, giving one row per CDR3 protein. In the table there are a few hundred thousand distinct CDR3 sequences, 55% to 75% of which are singletons. The source is a human donor in good health, serving as a control. The sample comprised sorted CD4+, CD8+, or CD8+CD57+ T cells (not recorded which) from PBMCs. V gene TRBV7-8 combines with J gene TRBJ1-6, with D hard to call. CDR3 in DNA: TGTGCCAGTAGCAGAGGACCAGTAGACTCACCCCTCCACTTT. Its protein is CASSRGPVDSPLHF.